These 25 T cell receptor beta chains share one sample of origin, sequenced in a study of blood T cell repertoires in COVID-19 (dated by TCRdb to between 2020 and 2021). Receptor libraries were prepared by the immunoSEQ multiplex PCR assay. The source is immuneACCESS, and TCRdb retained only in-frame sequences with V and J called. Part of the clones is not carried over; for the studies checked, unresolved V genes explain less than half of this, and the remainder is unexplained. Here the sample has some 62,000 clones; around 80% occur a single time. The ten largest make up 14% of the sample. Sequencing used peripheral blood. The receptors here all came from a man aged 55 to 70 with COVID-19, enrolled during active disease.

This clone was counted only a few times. The CDR3 loop is CASSPSGQGREQYF. The CDR3 DNA reads TGTGCCAGCTCACCATCGGGACAGGGGAGGGAGCAGTACTTC. The genes are TRBV18 and TRBJ2-7; 10 bases are a match to TRBD1. The CDR3 loop spans 14 amino acids. Trimming took 2 bases from V and 7 from J; bases not matched to a gene: 5. Germline V gene sequence: CDR1 KGHSH, CDR2 LQKENI. Full variable domain (outside the CDR3, taken from reference TRBV18 and TRBJ2-7): NAGVMQNPRHLVRRRGQEARLRCSPMKGHSHVYWYRQLPEEGLKFMVYLQKENIIDESGMPKERFSAEFPKEGPSILRIQQVVRGDSAAYFCASSPSGQGREQYFGPGTRLTVT.

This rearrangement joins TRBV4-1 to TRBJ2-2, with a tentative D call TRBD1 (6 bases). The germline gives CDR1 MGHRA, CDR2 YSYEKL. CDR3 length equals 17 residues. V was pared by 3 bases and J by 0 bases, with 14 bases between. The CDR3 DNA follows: TGCGCCAGCAGCCATCGGACAGCCCTTTCGAACACCGGGGAGCTGTTTTTT. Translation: CASSHRTALSNTGELFF.

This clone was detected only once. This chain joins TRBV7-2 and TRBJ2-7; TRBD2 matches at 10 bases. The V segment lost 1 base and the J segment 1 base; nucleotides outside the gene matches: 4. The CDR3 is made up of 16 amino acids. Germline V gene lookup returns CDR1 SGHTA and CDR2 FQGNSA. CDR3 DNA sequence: TGTGCCAGCAGCTTAGGGAGCGGGAGGGCATCCTACGAGCAGTACTTC. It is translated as CASSLGSGRASYEQYF.

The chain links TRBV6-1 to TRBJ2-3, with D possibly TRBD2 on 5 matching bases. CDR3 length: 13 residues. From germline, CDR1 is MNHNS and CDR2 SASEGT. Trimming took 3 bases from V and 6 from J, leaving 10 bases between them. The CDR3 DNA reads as TGTGCCAGCAGTGACGAGGACTCGGATACGCAGTATTTT. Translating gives CASSDEDSDTQYF.

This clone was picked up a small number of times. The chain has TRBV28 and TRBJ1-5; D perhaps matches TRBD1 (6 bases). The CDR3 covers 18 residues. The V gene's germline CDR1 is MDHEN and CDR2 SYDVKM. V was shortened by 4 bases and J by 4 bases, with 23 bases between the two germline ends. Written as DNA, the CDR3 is TGTGCCAGCAGTTCGTCGGACAGCAATCGCTGGCGAAATCAGCCCCAGCATTTT. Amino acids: CASSSSDSNRWRNQPQHF. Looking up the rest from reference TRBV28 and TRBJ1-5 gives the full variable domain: DVKVTQSSRYLVKRTGEKVFLECVQDMDHENMFWYRQDPGLGLRLIYFSYDVKMKEKGDIPEGYSVSREKKERFSLILESASTNQTSMYLCASSSSDSNRWRNQPQHFGDGTRLSIL.

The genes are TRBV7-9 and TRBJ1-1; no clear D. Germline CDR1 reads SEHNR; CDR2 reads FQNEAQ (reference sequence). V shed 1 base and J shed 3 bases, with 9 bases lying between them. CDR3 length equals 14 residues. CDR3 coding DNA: TGTGCCAGCAGCTTAGTCGGTCAATACACTGAAGCTTTCTTT. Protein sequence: CASSLVGQYTEAFF.

The CDR3 DNA sequence: TGTGCCAGCAGTTTTCTCGGACAAGGGAATTCACCCCTCCACTTT. This codes for CASSFLGQGNSPLHF. The chain carries TRBV5-5 and TRBJ1-6, with D possibly matching TRBD1 (5 bases). Trimming removed 5 bases from V and 7 bases from J, with 16 bases in between. This CDR3 has 15 amino acids. Per germline, CDR1 SGHKS and CDR2 YYEKEE (reference sequence).

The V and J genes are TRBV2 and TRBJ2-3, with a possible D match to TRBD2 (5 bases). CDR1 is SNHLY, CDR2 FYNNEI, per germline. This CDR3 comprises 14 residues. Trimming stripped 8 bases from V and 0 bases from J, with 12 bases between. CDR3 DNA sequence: TGTGCCAGCTCCTTAGCGTCTAGCACAGATACGCAGTATTTT. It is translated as CASSLASSTDTQYF.

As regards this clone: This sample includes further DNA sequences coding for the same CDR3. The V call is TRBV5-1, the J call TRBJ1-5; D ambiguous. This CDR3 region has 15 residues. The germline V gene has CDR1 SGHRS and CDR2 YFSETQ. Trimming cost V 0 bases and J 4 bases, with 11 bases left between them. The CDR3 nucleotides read TGCGCCAGCAGCTTGGTTCCGGGAGGGAATCAGCCCCAGCATTTT. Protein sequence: CASSLVPGGNQPQHF.

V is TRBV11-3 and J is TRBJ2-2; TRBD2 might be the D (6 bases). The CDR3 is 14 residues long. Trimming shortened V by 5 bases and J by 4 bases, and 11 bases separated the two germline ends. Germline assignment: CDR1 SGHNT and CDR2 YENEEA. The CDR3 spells CASSPGLGTGELFF. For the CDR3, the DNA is TGTGCCAGCAGCCCGGGACTCGGCACCGGGGAGCTGTTTTTT. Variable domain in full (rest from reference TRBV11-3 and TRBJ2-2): EAGVVQSPRYKIIEKKQPVAFWCNPISGHNTLYWYLQNLGQGPELLIRYENEEAVDDSQLPKDRFSAERLKGVDSTLKIQPAELGDSAVYLCASSPGLGTGELFFGEGSRLTVL.

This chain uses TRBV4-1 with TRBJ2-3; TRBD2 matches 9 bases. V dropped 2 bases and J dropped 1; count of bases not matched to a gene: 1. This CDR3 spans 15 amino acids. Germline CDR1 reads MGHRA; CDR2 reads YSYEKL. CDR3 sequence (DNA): TGCGCCAGCAGCCAATCTAGCGGGGGCACAGATACGCAGTATTTT. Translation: CASSQSSGGTDTQYF.

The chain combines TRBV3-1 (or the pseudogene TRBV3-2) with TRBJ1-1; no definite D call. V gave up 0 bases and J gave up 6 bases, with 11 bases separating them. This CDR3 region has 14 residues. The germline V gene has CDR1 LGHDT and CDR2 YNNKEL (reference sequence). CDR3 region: CASSQEAGRSEAFF. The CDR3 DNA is TGTGCCAGCAGCCAAGAGGCGGGTAGGTCTGAAGCTTTCTTT.

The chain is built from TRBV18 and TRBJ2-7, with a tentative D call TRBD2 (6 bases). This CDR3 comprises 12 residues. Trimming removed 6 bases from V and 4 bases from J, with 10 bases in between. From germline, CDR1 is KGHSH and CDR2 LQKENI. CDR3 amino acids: CASSRDLYEQYF. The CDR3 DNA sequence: TGTGCCAGCTCCAGGGACTTGTACGAGCAGTACTTC.

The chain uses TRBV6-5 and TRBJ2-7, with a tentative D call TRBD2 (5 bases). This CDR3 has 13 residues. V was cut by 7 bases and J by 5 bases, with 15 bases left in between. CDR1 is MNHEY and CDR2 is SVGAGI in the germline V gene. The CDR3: CASKSREFHEQYF. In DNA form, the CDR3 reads TGTGCCAGCAAGTCGAGGGAATTCCACGAGCAGTACTTC.

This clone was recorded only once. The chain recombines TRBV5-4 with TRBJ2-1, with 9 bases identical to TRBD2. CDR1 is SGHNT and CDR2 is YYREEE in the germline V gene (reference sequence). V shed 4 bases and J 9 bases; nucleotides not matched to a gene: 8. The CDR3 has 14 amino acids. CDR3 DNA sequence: TGTGCCAGCAGCCCGATGGGCGGGAGGGTTGAGCAGTTCTTC. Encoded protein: CASSPMGGRVEQFF.

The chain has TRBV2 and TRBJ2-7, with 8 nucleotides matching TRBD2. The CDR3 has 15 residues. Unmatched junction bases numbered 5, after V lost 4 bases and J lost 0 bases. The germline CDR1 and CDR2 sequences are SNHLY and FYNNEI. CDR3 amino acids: CASSGSGGISYEQYF. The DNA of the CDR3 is TGTGCCAGCAGTGGAAGCGGGGGCATCTCCTACGAGCAGTACTTC.

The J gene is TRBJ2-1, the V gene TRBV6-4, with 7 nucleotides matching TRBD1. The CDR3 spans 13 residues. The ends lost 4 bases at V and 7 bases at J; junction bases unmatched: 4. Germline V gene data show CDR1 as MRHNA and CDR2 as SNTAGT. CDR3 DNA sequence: TGTGCCAGCAGTGGAGAACAGGGGAATGAGCAGTTCTTC. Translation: CASSGEQGNEQFF.

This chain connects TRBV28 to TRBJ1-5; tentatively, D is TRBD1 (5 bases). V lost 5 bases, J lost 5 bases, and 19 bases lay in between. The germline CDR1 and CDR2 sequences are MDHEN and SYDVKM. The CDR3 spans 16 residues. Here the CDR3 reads CASSRSGGGNHQPQHF. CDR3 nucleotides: TGTGCCAGCAGTCGATCTGGGGGAGGGAACCATCAGCCCCAGCATTTT.

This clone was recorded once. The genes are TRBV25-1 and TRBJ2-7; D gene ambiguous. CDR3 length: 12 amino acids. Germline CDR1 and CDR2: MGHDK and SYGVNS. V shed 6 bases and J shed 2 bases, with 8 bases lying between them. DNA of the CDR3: TGTGCCAGCAGACCCGACACCTACGAGCAGTACTTC. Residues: CASRPDTYEQYF.

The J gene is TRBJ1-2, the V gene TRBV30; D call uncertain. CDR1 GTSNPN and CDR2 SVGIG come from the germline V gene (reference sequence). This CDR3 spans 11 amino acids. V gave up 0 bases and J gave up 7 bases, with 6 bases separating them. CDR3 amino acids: CAWSVRGGYTF. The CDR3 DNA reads TGTGCCTGGAGTGTACGCGGTGGCTACACCTTC.

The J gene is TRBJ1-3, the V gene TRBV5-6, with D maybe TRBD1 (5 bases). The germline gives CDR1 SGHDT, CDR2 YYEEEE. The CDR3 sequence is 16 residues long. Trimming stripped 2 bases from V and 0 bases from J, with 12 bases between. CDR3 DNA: TGTGCCAGCAGCTTTCGGGGACTCCTCTCTGGAAACACCATATATTTT. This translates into CASSFRGLLSGNTIYF.

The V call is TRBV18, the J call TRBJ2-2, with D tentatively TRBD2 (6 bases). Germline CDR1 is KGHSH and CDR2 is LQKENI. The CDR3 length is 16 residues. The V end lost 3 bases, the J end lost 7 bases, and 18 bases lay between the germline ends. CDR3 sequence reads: CASSPSHYGSDGELFF. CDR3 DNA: TGTGCCAGCTCACCGAGCCACTACGGGAGCGACGGGGAGCTGTTTTTT.

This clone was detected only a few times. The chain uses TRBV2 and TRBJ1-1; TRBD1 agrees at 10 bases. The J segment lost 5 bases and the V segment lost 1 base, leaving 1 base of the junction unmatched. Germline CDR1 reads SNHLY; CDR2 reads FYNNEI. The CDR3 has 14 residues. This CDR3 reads CASSEGTGGTEAFF. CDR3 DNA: TGTGCCAGCAGTGAAGGGACAGGGGGAACTGAAGCTTTCTTT.

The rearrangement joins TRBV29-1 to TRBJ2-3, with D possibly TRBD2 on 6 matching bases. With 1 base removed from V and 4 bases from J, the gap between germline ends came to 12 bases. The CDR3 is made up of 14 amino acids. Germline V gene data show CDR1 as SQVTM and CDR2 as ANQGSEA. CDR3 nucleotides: TGCAGCGTTGAAGGTGGGACTGGCGCAGATACGCAGTATTTT. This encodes CSVEGGTGADTQYF.

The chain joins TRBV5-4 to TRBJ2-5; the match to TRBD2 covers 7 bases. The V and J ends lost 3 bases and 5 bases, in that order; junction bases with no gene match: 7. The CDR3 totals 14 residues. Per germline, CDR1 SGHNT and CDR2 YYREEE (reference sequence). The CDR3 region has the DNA TGTGCCAGCAGCTGGGGGGGGGATAGGGAGACCCAGTACTTC. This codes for CASSWGGDRETQYF.